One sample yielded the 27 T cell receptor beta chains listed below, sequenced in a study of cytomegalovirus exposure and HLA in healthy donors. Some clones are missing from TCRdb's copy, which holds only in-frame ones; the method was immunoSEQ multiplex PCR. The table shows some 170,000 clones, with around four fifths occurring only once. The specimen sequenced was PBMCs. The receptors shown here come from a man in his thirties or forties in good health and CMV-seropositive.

As DNA, the CDR3 is TGCGCCAGGACCCTTGGGGCCGACGAGCAGTACTTC. Protein sequence: CARTLGADEQYF. The chain couples TRBV5-1 to TRBJ2-7; tentative D call: TRBD1 (5 bases). V gave up 8 bases and J gave up 5 bases, with 14 bases separating them. The CDR3 runs to 12 residues. Germline CDR1 is SGHRS and CDR2 is YFSETQ.

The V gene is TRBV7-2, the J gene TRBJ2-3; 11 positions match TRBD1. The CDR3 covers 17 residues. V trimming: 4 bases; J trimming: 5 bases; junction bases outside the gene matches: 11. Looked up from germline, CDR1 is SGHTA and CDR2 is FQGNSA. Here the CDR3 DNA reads TGTGCCAGCAGCTCCGGGCGGACAGGGGGCGCGGGAGATACGCAGTATTTT. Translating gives CASSSGRTGGAGDTQYF. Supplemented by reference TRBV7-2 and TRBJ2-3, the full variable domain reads GAGVSQSPSNKVTEKGKDVELRCDPISGHTALYWYRQSLGQGLEFLIYFQGNSAPDKSGLPSDRFSAERTGGSVSTLTIQRTQQEDSAVYLCASSSGRTGGAGDTQYFGPGTRLTVL.

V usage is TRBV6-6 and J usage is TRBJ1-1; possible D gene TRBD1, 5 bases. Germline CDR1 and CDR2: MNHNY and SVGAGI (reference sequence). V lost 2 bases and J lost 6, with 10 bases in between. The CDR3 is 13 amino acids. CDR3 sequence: CASSYGRGAEAFF. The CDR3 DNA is TGTGCCAGCAGTTACGGGAGGGGAGCTGAAGCTTTCTTT.

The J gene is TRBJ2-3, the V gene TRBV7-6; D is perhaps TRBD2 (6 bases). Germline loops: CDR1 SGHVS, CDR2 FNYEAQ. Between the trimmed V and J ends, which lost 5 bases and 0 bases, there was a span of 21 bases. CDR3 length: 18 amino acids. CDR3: CASSDRGAGITSTDTQYF. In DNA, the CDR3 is TGTGCCAGCAGCGACCGGGGCGCGGGGATAACTAGCACAGATACGCAGTATTTT. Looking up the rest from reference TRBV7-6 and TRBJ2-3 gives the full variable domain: GAGVSQSPRYKVTKRGQDVALRCDPISGHVSLYWYRQALGQGPEFLTYFNYEAQQDKSGLPNDRFSAERPEGSISTLTIQRTEQRDSAMYRCASSDRGAGITSTDTQYFGPGTRLTVL.

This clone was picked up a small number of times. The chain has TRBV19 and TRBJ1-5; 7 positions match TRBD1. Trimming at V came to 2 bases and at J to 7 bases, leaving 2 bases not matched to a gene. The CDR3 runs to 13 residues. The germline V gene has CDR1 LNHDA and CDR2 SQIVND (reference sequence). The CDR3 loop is CASSIMGQQPQHF. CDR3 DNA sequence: TGTGCCAGTAGTATAATGGGACAGCAGCCCCAGCATTTT. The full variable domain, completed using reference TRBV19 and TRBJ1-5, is DGGITQSPKYLFRKEGQNVTLSCEQNLNHDAMYWYRQDPGQGLRLIYYSQIVNDFQKGDIAEGYSVSREKKESFPLTVTSAQKNPTAFYLCASSIMGQQPQHFGDGTRLSIL.

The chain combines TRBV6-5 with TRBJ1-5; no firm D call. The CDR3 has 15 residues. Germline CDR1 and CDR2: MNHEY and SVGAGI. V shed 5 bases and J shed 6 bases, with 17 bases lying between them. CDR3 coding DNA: TGTGCCAGCAGTCCAAAGGGTGGAGGGTTTCAGCCCCAGCATTTT. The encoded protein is CASSPKGGGFQPQHF.

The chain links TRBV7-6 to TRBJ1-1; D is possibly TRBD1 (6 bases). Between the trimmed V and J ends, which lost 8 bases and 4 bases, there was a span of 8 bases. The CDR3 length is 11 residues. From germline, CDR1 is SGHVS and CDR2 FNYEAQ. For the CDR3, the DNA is TGTGCCAGCCGAGGGGGCACTGAAGCTTTCTTT. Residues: CASRGGTEAFF.

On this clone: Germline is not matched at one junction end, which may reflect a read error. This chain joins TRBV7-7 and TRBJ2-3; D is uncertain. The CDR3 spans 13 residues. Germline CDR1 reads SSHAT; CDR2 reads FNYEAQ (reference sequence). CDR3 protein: CASSLEFRDTQYF. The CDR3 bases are TGTGCTAGCAGCTTAGAGTTTAGAGATACGCAGTATTTT.

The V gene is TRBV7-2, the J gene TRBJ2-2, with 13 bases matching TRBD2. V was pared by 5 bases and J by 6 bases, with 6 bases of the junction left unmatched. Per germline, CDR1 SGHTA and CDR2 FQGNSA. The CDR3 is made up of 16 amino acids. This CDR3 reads CASSTTSGGAPGELFF. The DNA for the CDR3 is TGTGCCAGCAGCACCACTAGCGGGGGGGCCCCCGGGGAGCTGTTTTTT.

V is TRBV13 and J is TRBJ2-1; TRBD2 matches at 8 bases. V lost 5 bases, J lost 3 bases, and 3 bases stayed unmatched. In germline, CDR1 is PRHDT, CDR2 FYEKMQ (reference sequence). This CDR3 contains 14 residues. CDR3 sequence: CASSTGLGYNEQFF. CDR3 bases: TGTGCCAGCAGCACGGGACTAGGCTACAATGAGCAGTTCTTC.

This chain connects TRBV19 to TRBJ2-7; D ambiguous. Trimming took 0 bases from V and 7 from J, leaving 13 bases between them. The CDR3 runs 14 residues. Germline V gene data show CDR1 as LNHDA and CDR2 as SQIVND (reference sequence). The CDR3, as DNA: TGTGCCAGTAGTATAGATATCCGGAGACCGGAGCAGTACTTC. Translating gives CASSIDIRRPEQYF.

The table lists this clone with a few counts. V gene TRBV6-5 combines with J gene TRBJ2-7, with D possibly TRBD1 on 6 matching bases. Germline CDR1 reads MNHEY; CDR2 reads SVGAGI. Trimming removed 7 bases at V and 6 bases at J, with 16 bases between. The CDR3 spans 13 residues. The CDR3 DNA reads TGTGCCAGCACGCCGCCAGGGGAACCCGAGCAGTACTTC. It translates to CASTPPGEPEQYF.

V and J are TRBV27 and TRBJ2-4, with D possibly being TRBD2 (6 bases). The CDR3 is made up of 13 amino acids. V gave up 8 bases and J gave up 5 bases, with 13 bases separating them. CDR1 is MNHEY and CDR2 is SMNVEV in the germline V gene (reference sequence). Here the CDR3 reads CASRWGGENIQYF. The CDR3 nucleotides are TGTGCCAGCCGGTGGGGCGGGGAAAACATTCAGTACTTC.

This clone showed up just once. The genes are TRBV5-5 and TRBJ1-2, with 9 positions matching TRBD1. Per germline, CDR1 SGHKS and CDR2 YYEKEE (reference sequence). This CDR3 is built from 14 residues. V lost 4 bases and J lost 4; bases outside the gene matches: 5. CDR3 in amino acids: CASSPWTGAYGYTF. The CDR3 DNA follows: TGTGCCAGCAGCCCATGGACAGGGGCCTATGGCTACACCTTC.

DNA for the CDR3: TGTGCCAGCAGCTCCGGACAGACTGGGTATAGCAATCAGCCCCAGCATTTT. It translates to CASSSGQTGYSNQPQHF. The chain has TRBV7-2 and TRBJ1-5, with D tentatively TRBD1 (6 bases). This CDR3 is 17 amino acids long. V was cut by 4 bases and J by 0 bases, with 16 bases left in between. Germline V lookup: CDR1 SGHTA, CDR2 FQGNSA.

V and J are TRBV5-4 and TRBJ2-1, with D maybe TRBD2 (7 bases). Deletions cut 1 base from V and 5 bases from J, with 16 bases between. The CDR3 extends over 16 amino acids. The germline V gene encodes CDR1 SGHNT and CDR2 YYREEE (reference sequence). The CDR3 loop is CASSLKVGGRNNEQFF. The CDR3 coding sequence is TGTGCCAGCAGCTTGAAAGTGGGGGGGCGCAACAATGAGCAGTTCTTC. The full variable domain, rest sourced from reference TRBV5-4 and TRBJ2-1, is ETGVTQSPTHLIKTRGQQVTLRCSSQSGHNTVSWYQQALGQGPQFIFQYYREEENGRGNFPPRFSGLQFPNYSSELNVNALELDDSALYLCASSLKVGGRNNEQFFGPGTRLTVL.

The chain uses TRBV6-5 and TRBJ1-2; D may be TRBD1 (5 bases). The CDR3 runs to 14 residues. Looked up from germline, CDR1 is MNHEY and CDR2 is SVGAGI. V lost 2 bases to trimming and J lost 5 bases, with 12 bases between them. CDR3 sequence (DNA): TGTGCCAGCAGTTACGGTACAGGATTGTATGGCTACACCTTC. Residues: CASSYGTGLYGYTF.

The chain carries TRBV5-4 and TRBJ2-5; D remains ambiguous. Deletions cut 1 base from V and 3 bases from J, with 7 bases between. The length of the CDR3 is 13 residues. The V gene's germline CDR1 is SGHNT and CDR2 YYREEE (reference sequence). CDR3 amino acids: CASSLPVEETQYF. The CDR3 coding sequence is TGTGCCAGCAGCTTGCCGGTAGAAGAGACCCAGTACTTC.

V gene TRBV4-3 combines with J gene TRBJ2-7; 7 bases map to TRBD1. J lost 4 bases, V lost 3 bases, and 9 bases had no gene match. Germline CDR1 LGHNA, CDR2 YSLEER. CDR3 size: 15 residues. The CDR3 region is CASSQVRDSSYEQYF. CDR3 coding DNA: TGCGCCAGCAGCCAGGTCCGGGACAGTTCATACGAGCAGTACTTC.

The CDR3: CASSVGGQGTHTQYF. In nucleotides, the CDR3 is TGTGCCAGCAGCGTAGGGGGACAGGGGACCCATACGCAGTATTTT. The chain couples TRBV9 to TRBJ2-3; 10 bases are a match to TRBD1. Germline assignment: CDR1 SGDLS and CDR2 YYNGEE. The V segment lost 0 bases and the J segment 7 bases; nucleotides outside the gene matches: 5. CDR3 length: 15 amino acids.

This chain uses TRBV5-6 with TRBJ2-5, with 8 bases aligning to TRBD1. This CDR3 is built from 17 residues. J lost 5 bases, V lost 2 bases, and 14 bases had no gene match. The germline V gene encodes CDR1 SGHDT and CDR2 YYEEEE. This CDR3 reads CASSFDGGRGLGETQYF. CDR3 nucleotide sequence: TGTGCCAGCAGCTTTGATGGCGGCAGGGGGCTTGGGGAGACCCAGTACTTC. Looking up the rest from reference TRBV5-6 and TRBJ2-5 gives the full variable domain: DAGVTQSPTHLIKTRGQQVTLRCSPKSGHDTVSWYQQALGQGPQFIFQYYEEEERQRGNFPDRFSGHQFPNYSSELNVNALLLGDSALYLCASSFDGGRGLGETQYFGPGTRLLVL.

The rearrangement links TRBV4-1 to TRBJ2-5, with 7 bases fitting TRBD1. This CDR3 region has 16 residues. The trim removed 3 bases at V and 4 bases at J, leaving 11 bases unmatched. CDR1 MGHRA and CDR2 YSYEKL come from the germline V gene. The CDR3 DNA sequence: TGCGCCAGCAGCCAGATCACAGGGGCCCTCGGAGAGACCCAGTACTTC. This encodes CASSQITGALGETQYF.

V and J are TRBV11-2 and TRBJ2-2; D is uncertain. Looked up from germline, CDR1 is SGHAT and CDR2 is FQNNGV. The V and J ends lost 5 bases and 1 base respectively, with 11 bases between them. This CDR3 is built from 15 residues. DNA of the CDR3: TGTGCCAGCAGCCAGCGAATAGTGAACACCGGGGAGCTGTTTTTT. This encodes CASSQRIVNTGELFF.

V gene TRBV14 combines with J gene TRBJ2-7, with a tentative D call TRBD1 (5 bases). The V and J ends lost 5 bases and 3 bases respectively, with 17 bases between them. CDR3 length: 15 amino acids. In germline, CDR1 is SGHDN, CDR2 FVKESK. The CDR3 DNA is TGTGCCAGCAGCGAGTACCAAGGGGTCTACTACGAGCAGTACTTC. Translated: CASSEYQGVYYEQYF.

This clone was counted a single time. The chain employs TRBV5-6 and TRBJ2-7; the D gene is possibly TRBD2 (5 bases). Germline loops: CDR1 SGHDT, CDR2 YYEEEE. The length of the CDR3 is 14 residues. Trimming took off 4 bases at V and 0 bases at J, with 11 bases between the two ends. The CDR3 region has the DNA TGTGCCAGCAGCAGCCCGCGGGCCTCCTACGAGCAGTACTTC. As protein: CASSSPRASYEQYF.

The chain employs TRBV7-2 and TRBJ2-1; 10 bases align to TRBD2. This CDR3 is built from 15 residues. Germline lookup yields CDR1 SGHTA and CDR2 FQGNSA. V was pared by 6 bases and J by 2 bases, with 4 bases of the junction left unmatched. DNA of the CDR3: TGTGCCAGCAGATCAGCGGGGGGGCCCTACAATGAGCAGTTCTTC. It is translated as CASRSAGGPYNEQFF.

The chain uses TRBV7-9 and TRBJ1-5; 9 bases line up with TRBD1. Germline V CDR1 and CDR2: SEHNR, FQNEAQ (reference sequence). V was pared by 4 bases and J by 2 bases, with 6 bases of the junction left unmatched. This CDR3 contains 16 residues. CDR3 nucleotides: TGTGCCAGCAGCTCAGGGACAGGGAGGGGCAATCAGCCCCAGCATTTT. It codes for CASSSGTGRGNQPQHF.